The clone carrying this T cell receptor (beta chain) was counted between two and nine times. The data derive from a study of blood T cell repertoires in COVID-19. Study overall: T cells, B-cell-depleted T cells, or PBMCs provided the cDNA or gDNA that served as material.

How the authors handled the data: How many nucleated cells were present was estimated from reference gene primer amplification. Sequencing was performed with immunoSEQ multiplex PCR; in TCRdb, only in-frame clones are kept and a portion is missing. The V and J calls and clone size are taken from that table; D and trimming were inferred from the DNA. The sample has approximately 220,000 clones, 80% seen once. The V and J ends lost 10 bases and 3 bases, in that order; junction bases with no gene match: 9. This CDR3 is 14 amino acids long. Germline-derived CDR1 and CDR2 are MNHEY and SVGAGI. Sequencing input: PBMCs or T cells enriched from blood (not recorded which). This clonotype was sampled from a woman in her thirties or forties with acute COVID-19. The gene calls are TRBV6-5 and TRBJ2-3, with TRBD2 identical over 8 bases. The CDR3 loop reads CATHDGGATDTQYF. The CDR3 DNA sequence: TGTGCCACTCATGACGGGGGGGCAACAGATACGCAGTATTTT.